The sequence of this TCR beta chain was determined in a study of T cell responses to AZD1222 COVID-19 vaccine. Study overall: Investigators merged groups given second doses at roughly 4 or roughly 12 weeks. Study results and limitations: Elevations in Spike-specific TCR breadth and depth followed administration of two AZD1222 doses. Females made up more of the donors, who were largely white British, and clonal diversity may have come out too low. Epitopes outside B.1.351 and B.1.1.7 mutated regions reportedly drew nearly half of spike TCRs.

For this clone: As yet, its antigen is unknown.

Produced via immunoSEQ multiplex PCR; TCRdb's table is partial and in-frame only. The top ten hold more than 7% of the sample, which has tens of thousands of clones, over 90% seen once. The germline CDR1 and CDR2 sequences are SNHLY and FYNNEI. After removal of 7 bases from V and 1 base from J, the junction contained 6 bases not matched to a gene. The CDR3 length is 15 residues. The rearrangement links TRBV2 to TRBJ1-1; 10 bases match TRBD1. The receptor comes from an adult in good health. This specimen consisted of peripheral blood, obtained on day 0 of AZD1222 vaccination. CDR3 bases: TGTGCCAGCAATTCCTGGGACAGGGGGAACACTGAAGCTTTCTTT. Amino acids: CASNSWDRGNTEAFF.